The 27 T cell receptor beta chains in this list originate from one sample, sequenced in a study of neoadjuvant anti-PD-1 for oral cavity cancer. TCRdb keeps only in-frame clones here, not all; method: immunoSEQ multiplex PCR. This sample has about 14,000 clones; roughly 69% occur once, and the top ten carry approximately 3%. The specimen comprised PBMCs, sampled before nivolumab (anti-PD-1) treatment. The origin of the receptors is a person between 40 and 80 years old with oral cavity squamous cell carcinoma.

This clone was picked up a small number of times. The V gene is TRBV11-2, the J gene TRBJ2-2, with D perhaps TRBD2 (5 bases). V was cut by 4 bases and J by 6 bases, with 12 bases left in between. Germline CDR1 and CDR2: SGHAT and FQNNGV. The CDR3 totals 14 residues. This CDR3 is CASSYSRDSGELFF. The CDR3 region has the DNA TGTGCCAGCAGCTACTCGAGGGATTCCGGGGAGCTGTTTTTT.

This clone has more than one count but fewer than ten. The chain carries TRBV27 and TRBJ1-2; the D gene is possibly TRBD1 (6 bases). Trimming shortened V by 8 bases and J by 4 bases, and 14 bases separated the two germline ends. The CDR3 extends over 13 amino acids. Germline CDR1 is MNHEY and CDR2 is SMNVEV (reference sequence). The CDR3 region is CASAPGQSYGYTF. DNA of the CDR3: TGTGCCAGCGCTCCCGGACAGAGCTATGGCTACACCTTC.

The rearrangement joins TRBV27 to TRBJ1-2; D not certain. The CDR3 spans 14 residues. The V end was cut by 4 bases, the J end by 4 bases, with 13 bases between. Looked up from germline, CDR1 is MNHEY and CDR2 is SMNVEV (reference sequence). CDR3 DNA sequence: TGTGCCAGCAGTTCGAGGGAATCCATCTATGGCTACACCTTC. This encodes CASSSRESIYGYTF.

The chain couples TRBV29-1 to TRBJ1-3; possibly TRBD1 for D (6 bases). Deletions cut 3 bases from V and 0 bases from J, with 6 bases between. This CDR3 has 13 amino acids. Germline CDR1 SQVTM, CDR2 ANQGSEA. CDR3 DNA sequence: TGCAGCGTTGAGGACAGCTCTGGAAACACCATATATTTT. It is translated as CSVEDSSGNTIYF. Filled out from reference TRBV29-1 and TRBJ1-3, the complete variable domain reads SAVISQKPSRDICQRGTSLTIQCQVDSQVTMMFWYRQQPGQSLTLIATANQGSEATYESGFVIDKFPISRPNLTFSTLTVSNMSPEDSSIYLCSVEDSSGNTIYFGEGSWLTVV.

V gene TRBV2 combines with J gene TRBJ2-7; no definite D call. V was trimmed by 7 bases and J by 2 bases, leaving 18 bases between them. The V gene's germline CDR1 is SNHLY and CDR2 FYNNEI. This CDR3 is built from 15 residues. The CDR3 DNA is TGTGCCAGCATTTGGGGTATCCCCCCTACCTACGAGCAGTACTTC. Protein product: CASIWGIPPTYEQYF.

This chain links TRBV13 with TRBJ2-1; perhaps D is TRBD1 or TRBD2 (6 bases each). The germline V gene has CDR1 PRHDT and CDR2 FYEKMQ (reference sequence). V dropped 5 bases and J dropped 1 base, with 18 bases sitting between them. CDR3 length: 17 residues. CDR3 nucleotide sequence: TGTGCCAGCAGCCTAGCGTCCAGGGGACGTTCCTACAATGAGCAGTTCTTC. This translates into CASSLASRGRSYNEQFF. Filled out from reference TRBV13 and TRBJ2-1, the complete variable domain reads AAGVIQSPRHLIKEKRETATLKCYPIPRHDTVYWYQQGPGQDPQFLISFYEKMQSDKGSIPDRFSAQQFSDYHSELNMSSLELGDSALYFCASSLASRGRSYNEQFFGPGTRLTVL.

The chain links TRBV11-3 to TRBJ1-1; D might be TRBD1 (5 bases). Germline lookup yields CDR1 SGHNT and CDR2 YENEEA. This CDR3 contains 14 residues. V was trimmed by 4 bases and J by 3 bases, leaving 12 bases between them. The CDR3 spells CASSSQGGHTEAFF. CDR3 bases: TGTGCCAGCAGCTCTCAGGGTGGTCACACTGAAGCTTTCTTT.

The chain is built from TRBV20-1 and TRBJ2-5; D gene unclear. The CDR3 runs to 10 residues. The V gene lost 8 bases and the J gene lost 11 bases, with 15 bases spanning the gap. From germline, CDR1 is DFQATT and CDR2 SNEGSKA (reference sequence). CDR3 protein: CSTKSPPQYF. CDR3 in DNA: TGCAGTACCAAAAGCCCACCTCAGTACTTC.

The chain has TRBV4-1 and TRBJ1-5; D gene uncertain. Per the germline V gene, CDR1 is MGHRA and CDR2 is YSYEKL. V lost 2 bases and J 6 bases, leaving 11 bases between the germline ends. The CDR3 covers 14 residues. CDR3 nucleotide sequence: TGCGCCAGCAGCCAACTCTTTAGGGTTCAGCCCCAGCATTTT. Translation gives CASSQLFRVQPQHF.

This clone has only a few counts. The chain recombines TRBV30 with TRBJ2-1; the D gene is possibly TRBD2 (5 bases). Between the trimmed V and J ends, which lost 4 bases and 9 bases, there was a span of 10 bases. The germline V gene encodes CDR1 GTSNPN and CDR2 SVGIG (reference sequence). The CDR3 contains 11 residues. The CDR3 DNA reads TGTGCCTGGACTACTAGTCTTGAGCAGTTCTTC. Its protein is CAWTTSLEQFF. The whole variable domain, filled in from reference TRBV30 and TRBJ2-1, reads SQTIHQWPATLVQPVGSPLSLECTVEGTSNPNLYWYRQAAGRGLQLLFYSVGIGQISSEVPQNLSASRPQDRQFILSSKKLLLSDSGFYLCAWTTSLEQFFGPGTRLTVL.

The chain carries TRBV30 and TRBJ2-3; D may correspond to TRBD1 or TRBD2 (5 bases each). This CDR3 spans 17 amino acids. CDR1 and CDR2 (germline): GTSNPN, SVGIG (reference sequence). The V end lost 0 bases, the J end lost 9 bases, and 25 bases lay between the germline ends. The CDR3, as DNA: TGTGCCTGGAGTGTACGAGGAGGATTGGGACGAGAGACGACGCAGTATTTT. Amino acid sequence: CAWSVRGGLGRETTQYF. Full variable domain (missing parts from reference TRBV30 and TRBJ2-3): SQTIHQWPATLVQPVGSPLSLECTVEGTSNPNLYWYRQAAGRGLQLLFYSVGIGQISSEVPQNLSASRPQDRQFILSSKKLLLSDSGFYLCAWSVRGGLGRETTQYFGPGTRLTVL.

The V gene is TRBV7-8, the J gene TRBJ2-2; a possible D gene is TRBD2 (6 bases). The CDR3 sequence is 14 residues long. V lost 10 bases and J 3 bases, leaving 15 bases between the germline ends. The V gene's germline CDR1 is SGHVS and CDR2 FQNEAQ. The CDR3 DNA reads TGTGCCACCACCTCGGGGGACTACACCGGGGAGCTGTTTTTT. This codes for CATTSGDYTGELFF. Combining the CDR3 with reference TRBV7-8 and TRBJ2-2 gives the whole variable domain GAGVSQSPRYKVAKRGQDVALRCDPISGHVSLFWYQQALGQGPEFLTYFQNEAQLDKSGLPSDRFFAERPEGSVSTLKIQRTQQEDSAVYLCATTSGDYTGELFFGEGSRLTVL.

The V call is TRBV7-2, the J call TRBJ2-7; D is perhaps TRBD1 (6 bases). Deletions cut 1 base from V and 9 bases from J, with 28 bases between. Per the germline V gene, CDR1 is SGHTA and CDR2 is FQGNSA. The length of the CDR3 is 18 residues. DNA of the CDR3: TGTGCCAGCAGCTTAGGGATCGGACAGTCACTCGCCTTTAGCTTGCAGTACTTC. Its protein is CASSLGIGQSLAFSLQYF.

This clone was found a few times. This chain links TRBV5-6 with TRBJ2-5, with 11 bases fitting TRBD2. Germline assignment: CDR1 SGHDT and CDR2 YYEEEE. The V gene end was trimmed by 6 bases and the J gene end by 7 bases; junction bases not matched to a gene: 11. The CDR3 has 15 residues. The CDR3 nucleotides read TGTGCCAGCATCCGACTAGCGGGGCTCGACGGGACCCAGTACTTC. Translating gives CASIRLAGLDGTQYF.

This clone was counted between two and nine times. V gene TRBV18 combines with J gene TRBJ2-2; D may be TRBD2 (5 bases). This CDR3 is 14 amino acids long. V gave up 3 bases and J gave up 6 bases, with 11 bases separating them. CDR1 KGHSH and CDR2 LQKENI come from the germline V gene. CDR3 bases: TGTGCCAGCTCACCTGTACTAGTCCCCGGGGAGCTGTTTTTT. This encodes CASSPVLVPGELFF.

The chain has TRBV9 and TRBJ1-2; D perhaps matches TRBD1 (5 bases). Germline values: CDR1 SGDLS, CDR2 YYNGEE. The V and J ends lost 0 bases and 4 bases respectively, with 10 bases between them. CDR3 length equals 14 residues. CDR3 in DNA: TGTGCCAGCAGCGTAGCTACAGGCGGCTATGGCTACACCTTC. This codes for CASSVATGGYGYTF.

CDR3 protein: CASSFDLRTGGIPSNQPQHF. Written as DNA, the CDR3 is TGTGCCAGCAGTTTCGACCTGAGAACAGGGGGGATTCCGAGCAATCAGCCCCAGCATTTT. The chain recombines TRBV28 with TRBJ1-5; TRBD1 agrees at 8 bases. Germline V gene sequence: CDR1 MDHEN, CDR2 SYDVKM. Germline trimming cut 3 bases from V and 1 base from J; bases unmatched to any gene: 17. CDR3 length: 20 residues.

V gene TRBV10-3 combines with J gene TRBJ2-7; TRBD1 aligns across 9 bases. The J segment lost 3 bases and the V segment lost 3 bases, leaving 6 bases of the junction unmatched. Per the germline V gene, CDR1 is ENHRY and CDR2 is SYGVKD. The CDR3 has 15 residues. CDR3 nucleotides: TGTGCCATCAGTGATAATTCGGACAGGGGCTACGAGCAGTACTTC. This gives the protein CAISDNSDRGYEQYF.

In its sample, this clone was seen a few times. The genes are TRBV28 and TRBJ2-1, with D perhaps TRBD1 (6 bases). The CDR3 has 13 amino acids. Germline V gene sequence: CDR1 MDHEN, CDR2 SYDVKM. With 5 bases removed from V and 7 bases from J, the gap between germline ends came to 12 bases. CDR3 DNA: TGTGCCAGCAGTCTGGACAGTCTTAATGAGCAGTTCTTC. This codes for CASSLDSLNEQFF.

The chain has TRBV5-1 and TRBJ1-1; no clear D. CDR3 length equals 15 residues. V was cut by 4 bases and J by 1 base, with 14 bases left in between. The germline CDR1 and CDR2 sequences are SGHRS and YFSETQ. The CDR3, as DNA: TGCGCCAGCAGCCCACGGGTTTCGCAGAACACTGAAGCTTTCTTT. Translated, it gives CASSPRVSQNTEAFF.

This clone has just one count. The V and J genes are TRBV7-8 and TRBJ1-2; 8 bases match TRBD1. The germline V gene has CDR1 SGHVS and CDR2 FQNEAQ. V lost 5 bases, J lost 5 bases, and 19 bases stayed unmatched. This CDR3 contains 18 residues. CDR3 protein: CASSPTRGQGASTYGYTF. CDR3 coding DNA: TGTGCCAGCAGCCCAACCAGGGGGCAGGGGGCATCCACTTATGGCTACACCTTC.

This rearrangement joins TRBV5-6 to TRBJ1-5; no reliable D call. Germline V gene lookup returns CDR1 SGHDT and CDR2 YYEEEE. Trimming took 4 bases from V and 4 from J, leaving 12 bases between them. The CDR3 has 14 amino acids. The chain's CDR3 is CASSLAGGNQPQHF. Written as DNA, the CDR3 is TGTGCCAGCAGCCTGGCGGGTGGGAATCAGCCCCAGCATTTT.

The chain is built from TRBV7-8 and TRBJ2-7; TRBD2 might be the D (5 bases). V gave up 2 bases and J gave up 5 bases, with 16 bases separating them. The CDR3 runs to 15 residues. Germline V gene data show CDR1 as SGHVS and CDR2 as FQNEAQ. CDR3 sequence (DNA): TGTGCCAGCAGCTTATTTAGACGAGGAGGCGACGAGCAGTACTTC. Its protein is CASSLFRRGGDEQYF.

The CDR3 DNA reads TGTGCCAGTATCCCATGGTCGGGATATGAAGCTTTCTTT. Its translation: CASIPWSGYEAFF. The rearrangement joins TRBV19 to TRBJ1-1; D remains unclear. CDR1 is LNHDA and CDR2 is SQIVND in the germline V gene (reference sequence). There are 13 residues in the CDR3. V dropped 7 bases and J dropped 7 bases, with 16 bases sitting between them. Together with reference TRBV19 and TRBJ1-1, the CDR3 gives the full variable domain: DGGITQSPKYLFRKEGQNVTLSCEQNLNHDAMYWYRQDPGQGLRLIYYSQIVNDFQKGDIAEGYSVSREKKESFPLTVTSAQKNPTAFYLCASIPWSGYEAFFGQGTRLTVV.

The V gene is TRBV11-2, the J gene TRBJ1-1; maybe TRBD1 (5 bases). Trimming took 1 base from V and 4 from J, leaving 22 bases between them. Germline CDR1 reads SGHAT; CDR2 reads FQNNGV. The CDR3 loop spans 18 amino acids. CDR3 region: CASSLVLRTGTMGTEAFF. Written as DNA, the CDR3 is TGTGCCAGCAGCTTAGTCTTACGAACCGGGACGATGGGCACTGAAGCTTTCTTT.

This chain connects TRBV28 to TRBJ2-7, with D possibly being TRBD1 (6 bases). The CDR3 sequence is 19 residues long. CDR1 MDHEN and CDR2 SYDVKM come from the germline V gene. Trimming removed 5 bases at V and 3 bases at J, with 29 bases between. The CDR3 bases are TGTGCCAGCAGTCCTTTCGGTTGGACAGTAGGGTACGGTGGCTACGAGCAGTACTTC. Residues: CASSPFGWTVGYGGYEQYF.

This sequence joins TRBV5-4 and TRBJ2-7; the D gene is possibly TRBD2 (6 bases). This CDR3 contains 14 residues. V was clipped by 7 bases and J by 0 bases, with 14 bases between them. Germline CDR1 and CDR2: SGHNT and YYREEE (reference sequence). The CDR3 reads CASSAGLLSYEQYF. Here the CDR3 DNA reads TGTGCCAGCTCCGCGGGACTCCTCTCCTACGAGCAGTACTTC.